This T cell receptor (beta chain) is drawn from a study of read filtering for tumor transcriptome and immune sequencing. Bone marrow was sampled from every patient at the time of active disease. The library was built from about 400 ng RNA with molecular barcoded adaptors for alpha/delta and beta/gamma chains. Via MiXCR, TCRdb re-called the reads, giving one row per CDR3 protein. This sample yields 50,000 to 65,000 distinct CDR3 sequences, of which roughly 19% are seen a single time; about a tenth belongs to the top ten. This clonotype was detected ten times or more. The antigen remains unidentified. Overall study results and limits: The CD138-negative fraction was mixed bone marrow immune cells, not pure T cells. RNA-seq captured clonotypes less deeply and reliably than IR-seq.

The sample taken for sequencing was a population of CD138-negative cells sorted from bone marrow. This clonotype was obtained from a donor at least 40 years old with multiple myeloma.

The DNA of the CDR3 is TGTGCCAGCAGCATAACTAGCGGGCAGCAGTTCTTC. It yields the protein CASSITSGQQFF. The rearrangement links TRBV11-2 to TRBJ2-1, with 9 bases aligning to TRBD2. With V trimmed by 5 bases and J by 11 bases, 4 bases remained unmatched. The CDR3 is 12 amino acids. In germline, CDR1 is SGHAT, CDR2 FQNNGV. The full variable domain, completed using reference TRBV11-2 and TRBJ2-1, is EAGVAQSPRYKIIEKRQSVAFWCNPISGHATLYWYQQILGQGPKLLIQFQNNGVVDDSQLPKDRFSAERLKGVDSTLKIQPAKLEDSAVYLCASSITSGQQFFGPGTRLTVL.